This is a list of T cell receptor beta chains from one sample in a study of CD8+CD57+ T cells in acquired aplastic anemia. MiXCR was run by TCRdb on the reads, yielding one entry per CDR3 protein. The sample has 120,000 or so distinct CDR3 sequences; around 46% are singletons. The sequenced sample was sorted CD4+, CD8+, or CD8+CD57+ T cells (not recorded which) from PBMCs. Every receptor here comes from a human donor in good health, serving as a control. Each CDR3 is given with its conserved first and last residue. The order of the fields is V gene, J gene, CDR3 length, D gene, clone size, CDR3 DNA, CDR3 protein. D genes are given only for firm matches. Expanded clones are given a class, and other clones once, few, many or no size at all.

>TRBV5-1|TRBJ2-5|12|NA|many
TGCGCCAGCAGCCCTCACCAAGAGACCCAGTACTTC
CASSPHQETQYF
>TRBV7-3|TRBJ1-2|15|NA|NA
TGTGCCAGCAGTTCAAATGGGAACACTGACTATGGCTACACCTTC
CASSSNGNTDYGYTF
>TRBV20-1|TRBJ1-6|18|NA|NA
TGCAGTGCTAGAGATAGTGGGCGAATGAGCTCCTATAATTCACCCCTCCACTTT
CSARDSGRMSSYNSPLHF
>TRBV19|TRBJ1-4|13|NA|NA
TGTGCCAGTAATGCGCGGGGGGATGAAAAACTGTTTTTT
CASNARGDEKLFF
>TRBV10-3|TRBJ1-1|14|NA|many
TGTGCCATCAGTGACCGGGACGGTAACACTGAAGCTTTCTTT
CAISDRDGNTEAFF
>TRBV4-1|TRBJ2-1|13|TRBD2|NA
TGCGCCAGCAGCTCGGGACTAGCCCGCGAGCAGTTCTTC
CASSSGLAREQFF
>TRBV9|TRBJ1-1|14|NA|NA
TGTGCCAGCAGCCAACTGGACGGACAGCAACCAGCTTTCTTT
CASSQLDGQQPAFF
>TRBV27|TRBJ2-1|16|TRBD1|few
TGTGCCAGCAGCGCGGACAGGGGTGCCTCCTACAATGAGCAGTTCTTC
CASSADRGASYNEQFF
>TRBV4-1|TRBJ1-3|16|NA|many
TGCGCCAGCAGCCCCAAACCTCTCCTCTCTGGAAACACCATATATTTT
CASSPKPLLSGNTIYF
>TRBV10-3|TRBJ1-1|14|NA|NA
TGTGCCATCAGTGAGTCCCAGAGGGGCGCTGAAGCTTTCTTT
CAISESQRGAEAFF
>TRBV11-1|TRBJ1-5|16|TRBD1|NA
TGTGCCAGCAGCCCCGGACAGGGCCGGAGCAATCAGCCCCAGCATTTT
CASSPGQGRSNQPQHF
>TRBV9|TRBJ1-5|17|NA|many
TGTGCCAGCAGCGGGGGGCCGGGGGGCGAGAACAATCAGCCCCAGCATTTT
CASSGGPGGENNQPQHF
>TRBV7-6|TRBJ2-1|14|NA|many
TGTGCCAGCAGCTTAGGGCCGGACCGCCCCGAGCAGTTCTTC
CASSLGPDRPEQFF
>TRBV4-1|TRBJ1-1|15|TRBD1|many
TGCGCCAGCAGCCAACCGGGGACAGCGAACACTGAAGCTTTCTTT
CASSQPGTANTEAFF
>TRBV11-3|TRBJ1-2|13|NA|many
TGTGCCAGCAGCTATGCGGGGGCCTGGGGCTACACCTTC
CASSYAGAWGYTF
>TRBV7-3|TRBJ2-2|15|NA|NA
TGTGCCAGCAGCTTAGTTAGCGGTGAAGCCGGGGAGCTGTTTTTT
CASSLVSGEAGELFF
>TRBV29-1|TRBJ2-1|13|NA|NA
TGCAGCGTTGAGGGGGGGGCCACCAATGAGCAGTTCTTC
CSVEGGATNEQFF
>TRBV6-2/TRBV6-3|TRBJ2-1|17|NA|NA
TGTGCCAGCAGTTCGGGGCAAGGGTGGGGGTACTACAATGAGCAGTTCTTC
CASSSGQGWGYYNEQFF
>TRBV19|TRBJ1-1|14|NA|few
TGTGCCAGTAGTATAGGAGGGGGGGACACTGAAGCTTTCTTT
CASSIGGGDTEAFF
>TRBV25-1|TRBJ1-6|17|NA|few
TGTGCCAGCAGTGCTTGGGGTCGCGGCTCCTATAATTCACCCCTCCACTTT
CASSAWGRGSYNSPLHF
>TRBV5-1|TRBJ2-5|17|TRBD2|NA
TGCGCCAGCAGCTTGAAGACTAGCGGGGGTGCACTAGGAGACCAGTACTTC
CASSLKTSGGALGDQYF
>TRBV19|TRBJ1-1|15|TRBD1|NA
TGTGCCAGTAGTATTGTCGGCAGGGGGCTCACTGAAGCTTTCTTT
CASSIVGRGLTEAFF
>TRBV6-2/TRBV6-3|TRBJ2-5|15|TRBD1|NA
TGTGCCAGCCACGGGGGACAGGGGGGGCGAGAGACCCAGTACTTC
CASHGGQGGRETQYF
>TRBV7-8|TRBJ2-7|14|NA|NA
TGTGCCAGCACGACTGGAGGGAGCTCCTACGAGCAGTACTTC
CASTTGGSSYEQYF
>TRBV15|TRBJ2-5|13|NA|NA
TGTGCCACCAGCCCCTCGAGGGAAGAGACCCAGTACTTC
CATSPSREETQYF
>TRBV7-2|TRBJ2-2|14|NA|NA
TGTGCCAGCAGCCCCCTGACAGGAGCAGGAGCGCTGTTTTTT
CASSPLTGAGALFF
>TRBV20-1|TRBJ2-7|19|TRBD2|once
TGCAGTGCTAGGCCACCGGGACTAGCGGGGGGACAGGGTTACTACGAGCAGTACTTC
CSARPPGLAGGQGYYEQYF
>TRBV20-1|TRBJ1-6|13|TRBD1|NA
TGCAGTGCTACCGGGACAGTAGGGCCGCCCCTCCACTTT
CSATGTVGPPLHF
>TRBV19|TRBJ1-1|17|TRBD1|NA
TGTGCCAGTAGTGCCTCCTCGGGACAGTCGATGAACACTGAAGCTTTCTTT
CASSASSGQSMNTEAFF
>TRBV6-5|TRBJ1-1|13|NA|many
TGTGCCAGCAGTTCACAGGGTTTCTCTGAAGCTTTCTTT
CASSSQGFSEAFF
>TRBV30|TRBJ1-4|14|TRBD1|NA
TGTGCCTGGAGGAACAGGGGGGGTGGCGAAAAGCTGTTTTTT
CAWRNRGGGEKLFF
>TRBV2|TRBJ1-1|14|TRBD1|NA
TGTGCCAGCAGTGGGACAGGGGGTAACACTGAAGCTTTCTTT
CASSGTGGNTEAFF
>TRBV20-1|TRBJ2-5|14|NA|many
TGCAGTGTCAGAAGGGGGGGGCAGTTGGAGACCCAGTACTTC
CSVRRGGQLETQYF
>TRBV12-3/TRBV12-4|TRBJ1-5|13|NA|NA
TGTGCTAGTGCTCAACAGGGCATTCAGCCCCAGCATTTT
CASAQQGIQPQHF
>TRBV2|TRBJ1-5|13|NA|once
TGTGCTACCTTTGGACTAGCGGGGGGGCCCCAGCATTTT
CATFGLAGGPQHF
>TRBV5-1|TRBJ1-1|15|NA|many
TGCGCCAGCAGCTACTATCCCGGGACGAACACTGAAGCTTTCTTT
CASSYYPGTNTEAFF
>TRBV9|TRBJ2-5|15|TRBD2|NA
TGTGCCAGCAGCCCAGTGGGCGGGGGGGTAGAGACCCAGTACTTC
CASSPVGGGVETQYF
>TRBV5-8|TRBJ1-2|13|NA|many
TGTGCCAGCAGCTTATGGGGAAGCTATGGCTACACCTTC
CASSLWGSYGYTF
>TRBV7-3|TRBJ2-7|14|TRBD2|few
TGTGCCAGCAGCTTACCTCTAGCGGGGGGCGAGCAGTACTTC
CASSLPLAGGEQYF
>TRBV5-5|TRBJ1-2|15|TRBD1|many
TGTGCCAGCAGCTCTAGCGGACAGGGGGCCTATGGCTACACCTTC
CASSSSGQGAYGYTF
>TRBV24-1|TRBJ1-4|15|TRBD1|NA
TGTGCCACCAGTGATTCGGGACAGAGAAATGAAAAACTGTTTTTT
CATSDSGQRNEKLFF
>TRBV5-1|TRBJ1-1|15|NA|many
TGCGCCAGCAGCTTGGCACCACGACAGTTGAGTGAAGCTTTCTTT
CASSLAPRQLSEAFF
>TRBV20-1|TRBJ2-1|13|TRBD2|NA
TGCAGTGCAGCTAGCGGGGGGTACAATGAGCAGTTCTTC
CSAASGGYNEQFF
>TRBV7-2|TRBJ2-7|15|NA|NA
TGTGCCAGCAGCTTAATGGGGGGCAGCTCCTACGAGCAGTACTTC
CASSLMGGSSYEQYF
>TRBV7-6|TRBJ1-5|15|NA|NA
TGTGCCAGCAGCCCCTCGGGGGGTCGGGGGCAGCCCCAGCATTTT
CASSPSGGRGQPQHF
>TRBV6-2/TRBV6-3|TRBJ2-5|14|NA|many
TGTGCCAGCCATCCCTGGGGGGGCCTCGAGACCCAGTACTTC
CASHPWGGLETQYF
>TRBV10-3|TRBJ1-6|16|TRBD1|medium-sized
TGTGCCATCAGTGAGACGGCGGGACAGGGTAATTCACCCCTCCACTTT
CAISETAGQGNSPLHF
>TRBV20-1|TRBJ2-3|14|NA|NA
TGCAGTGCTAGAGAACCCAGGGTAGGGGATACGCAGTATTTT
CSAREPRVGDTQYF
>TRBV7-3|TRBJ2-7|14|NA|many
TGTGCCAGCAGCTTGGGGCATAGCTCCTACGAGCAGTACTTC
CASSLGHSSYEQYF
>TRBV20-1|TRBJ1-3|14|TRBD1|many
TGCAGTGCTTACACCGGGGACAGAGGAAACACCATATATTTT
CSAYTGDRGNTIYF
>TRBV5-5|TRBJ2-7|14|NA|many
TGTGCCAGCAGCCTAAACACGGGCAGGGGTGAGCAGTACTTC
CASSLNTGRGEQYF
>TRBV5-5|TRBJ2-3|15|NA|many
TGTGCCAGCCAAAATGGGGGCAGAGGAGCAGATACGCAGTATTTT
CASQNGGRGADTQYF
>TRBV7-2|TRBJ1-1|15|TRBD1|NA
TGTGCCAGCAGCGGCCACAGGGGACAGGGCGGTGAAGCTTTCTTT
CASSGHRGQGGEAFF
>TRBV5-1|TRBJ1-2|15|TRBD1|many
TGCGCCAGCAGCCCCCGGACAGGGGGCCGGGATGGCTACACCTTC
CASSPRTGGRDGYTF